These 12 T cell receptor beta chains share one sample of origin, sequenced in a study of cytomegalovirus exposure and HLA in healthy donors. This PCR relied on a set of 60 Vbeta primers and 13 Jbeta primers. The assay was immunoSEQ multiplex PCR, and TCRdb's table has in-frame clones only and misses some. The data show about 60,000 clones, with 70% to 85% seen just once and around 1.4% held by the top ten. Sequenced input: PBMCs. These receptors originate from a man aged 25 to 40 in good health and CMV-seronegative.

The sample holds a few counts of this clone. The rearrangement links TRBV4-3 to TRBJ2-2; no definite D call. There are 16 residues in the CDR3. CDR1 and CDR2 (germline): LGHNA, YSLEER. V lost 3 bases and J lost 5, with 16 bases in between. CDR3 amino acids: CASSQAGYSITGELFF. For the CDR3, the DNA is TGCGCCAGCAGCCAGGCAGGCTATTCCATTACCGGGGAGCTGTTTTTT.

V gene TRBV5-6 combines with J gene TRBJ2-7; no firm D call. The length of the CDR3 is 11 residues. Trimming took off 6 bases at V and 5 bases at J, with 9 bases between the two ends. Germline assignment: CDR1 SGHDT and CDR2 YYEEEE. The DNA of the CDR3 is TGTGCCAGCAACTCGTTGGACGAGCAGTACTTC. Translating gives CASNSLDEQYF.

This clone came up a few times. The rearrangement joins TRBV6-6 to TRBJ2-1, with TRBD2 identical over 12 bases. This CDR3 is 16 amino acids long. The J segment lost 0 bases and the V segment lost 5 bases, leaving 2 bases of the junction unmatched. Germline V gene data show CDR1 as MNHNY and CDR2 as SVGAGI (reference sequence). CDR3 loop: CASSLAGGSSYNEQFF. CDR3 DNA: TGTGCCAGCAGTCTAGCGGGAGGGAGCTCCTACAATGAGCAGTTCTTC.

The chain joins TRBV30 to TRBJ2-7; possibly TRBD1 for D (6 bases). This CDR3 is 15 amino acids long. The germline CDR1 and CDR2 sequences are GTSNPN and SVGIG (reference sequence). V shed 0 bases and J shed 0 bases, with 12 bases lying between them. The CDR3 here is CAWSVPGTRSYEQYF. In DNA form, the CDR3 reads TGTGCCTGGAGTGTACCCGGGACACGCTCCTACGAGCAGTACTTC.

This chain connects TRBV5-5 to TRBJ1-2, with D perhaps TRBD1 (6 bases). V dropped 1 base and J dropped 4 bases, with 11 bases sitting between them. CDR3 length: 14 amino acids. Per germline, CDR1 SGHKS and CDR2 YYEKEE (reference sequence). In DNA form, the CDR3 reads TGTGCCAGCAGCTTGTCTGGGGGCAGCTATGGCTACACCTTC. This gives the protein CASSLSGGSYGYTF.

This rearrangement joins TRBV27 to TRBJ1-1; tentatively, D is TRBD1 (6 bases). The CDR3 consists of 17 residues. Trimming pared 1 base from V and 2 bases from J, leaving 17 bases between. The V gene's germline CDR1 is MNHEY and CDR2 SMNVEV (reference sequence). CDR3: CASSLWGQGGGNTEAFF. The CDR3, as DNA: TGTGCCAGCAGTTTATGGGGTCAGGGAGGGGGAAACACTGAAGCTTTCTTT.

The chain has TRBV5-1 and TRBJ1-1; a weak D match, TRBD1 (5 bases). V lost 0 bases to trimming and J lost 0 bases, with 9 bases between them. The CDR3 contains 15 residues. Germline assignment: CDR1 SGHRS and CDR2 YFSETQ. CDR3 bases: TGCGCCAGCAGCTTGGAATCAGGGATGAACACTGAAGCTTTCTTT. As protein: CASSLESGMNTEAFF.

V is TRBV5-4 and J is TRBJ2-5; 9 nucleotides line up with TRBD2. V shed 2 bases, J shed 2 bases, and the junction held 7 bases outside the gene matches. CDR3 length: 16 amino acids. Per the germline V gene, CDR1 is SGHNT and CDR2 is YYREEE (reference sequence). CDR3 in amino acids: CASSFGAGGAQETQYF. Written as DNA, the CDR3 is TGTGCCAGCAGCTTTGGAGCGGGGGGTGCTCAAGAGACCCAGTACTTC.

The V gene is TRBV6-5, the J gene TRBJ1-4, with 10 positions matching TRBD1. Germline CDR1 reads MNHEY; CDR2 reads SVGAGI. The CDR3 extends over 15 amino acids. The V and J ends lost 2 bases and 8 bases, in that order; junction bases with no gene match: 5. The CDR3 DNA reads as TGTGCCAGCAGTTACACCGGGACAGGGGACGAAAAACTGTTTTTT. Translation: CASSYTGTGDEKLFF.

The gene calls are TRBV7-2 and TRBJ2-5; tentative D call: TRBD1 (6 bases). The germline V gene has CDR1 SGHTA and CDR2 FQGNSA. V dropped 6 bases and J dropped 1 base, with 12 bases sitting between them. The CDR3 length is 14 residues. CDR3 loop: CASRGAQAQETQYF. CDR3 in DNA: TGTGCCAGCAGGGGGGCTCAGGCCCAAGAGACCCAGTACTTC.

V gene TRBV11-3 combines with J gene TRBJ2-7; a possible D gene is TRBD2 (5 bases). The CDR3 runs 13 residues. V shed 2 bases and J shed 6 bases, with 11 bases lying between them. Germline values: CDR1 SGHNT, CDR2 YENEEA. For the CDR3, the DNA is TGTGCCAGCAGCTTAATGGGGAGTGGCGAGCAGTACTTC. Residues: CASSLMGSGEQYF.

The chain employs TRBV9 and TRBJ2-5; a possible D gene is TRBD2 (6 bases). V lost 0 bases and J 1 base, leaving 10 bases between the germline ends. The CDR3 covers 15 residues. Germline-derived CDR1 and CDR2 are SGDLS and YYNGEE. The DNA for the CDR3 is TGTGCCAGCAGCGTAGGGGGGGTAACCCAAGAGACCCAGTACTTC. It encodes CASSVGGVTQETQYF.